The 29 T cell receptor beta chains listed next were all sequenced from one sample in a study of naive and memory T cell subsets (dated by TCRdb to 2017 to 2019). The study described a robust, sensitive protocol for amplifying, sequencing and analyzing TCRs, using 3' ligation of a UMI-containing oligonucleotide to TCR cDNA. The library was produced with 5' RACE. TCRdb records Illumina MiSeq as the sequencer. Four rounds of PCR, run with the SP2 primer together with nested alpha and beta constant region primers, were used to amplify the ligated cDNA. The raw public reads went through TCRdb reprocessing: fastp at Q25, MiXCR clone calling, in-frame beta chains kept. One record per CDR3 amino acid sequence lists the most common genes and DNA. For this sample there are 55,000 to 70,000 distinct CDR3 sequences; 7.2% appear just once. The top ten constitute 8.5% to 10% of the sample. The origin of the receptors is a male donor in good health.

The J gene is TRBJ1-3, the V gene TRBV29-1; D might be TRBD1 (5 bases). This CDR3 has 17 residues. The germline V gene encodes CDR1 SQVTM and CDR2 ANQGSEA. The ends were cut back, 0 bases at V and 2 bases at J, with 17 bases in the middle. In DNA form, the CDR3 reads TGCAGCGTTGAAGATCGGGACCCAGGGCTCGCTGGAAACACCATATATTTT. It yields the protein CSVEDRDPGLAGNTIYF. The full variable domain, its missing parts supplied by reference TRBV29-1 and TRBJ1-3, is SAVISQKPSRDICQRGTSLTIQCQVDSQVTMMFWYRQQPGQSLTLIATANQGSEATYESGFVIDKFPISRPNLTFSTLTVSNMSPEDSSIYLCSVEDRDPGLAGNTIYFGEGSWLTVV.

This clonotype was detected once. The chain carries TRBV20-1 and TRBJ1-1; D not resolved. Germline CDR1 DFQATT, CDR2 SNEGSKA (reference sequence). Between the trimmed V and J ends, which lost 2 bases and 0 bases, there was a span of 19 bases. The CDR3 runs to 17 residues. This CDR3 is CSARWLGRPTMNTEAFF. CDR3 bases: TGCAGTGCTAGATGGCTGGGAAGGCCCACAATGAACACTGAAGCTTTCTTT.

On this clonotype: A much more abundant neighbour one base away suggests this may be a read error. The J gene is TRBJ1-1, the V gene TRBV11-2; D unclear. Deletions cut 3 bases from V and 4 bases from J, with 9 bases between. Germline assignment: CDR1 SGHAT and CDR2 FQNNGV. The CDR3 sequence is 13 residues long. This CDR3 is CASSFQEVTEAFF. The DNA for the CDR3 is TGTGCCAGCAGCTTCCAGGAGGTCACTGAAGCTTTCTTT.

This clonotype was counted many times. This rearrangement joins TRBV27 to TRBJ1-6, with a tentative D call TRBD1 (5 bases). CDR3 length: 14 amino acids. The V end was cut by 3 bases, the J end by 10 bases, with 13 bases between. CDR1 and CDR2 from the germline V gene are MNHEY and SMNVEV (reference sequence). The CDR3 reads CASSLGMGESPLHF. The CDR3 DNA reads TGTGCCAGCAGTTTGGGGATGGGGGAGTCACCCCTCCACTTT.

This clonotype was seen only once. V gene TRBV20-1 combines with J gene TRBJ2-1; D unclear. The V gene lost 0 bases and the J gene lost 8 bases, with 8 bases spanning the gap. Looked up from germline, CDR1 is DFQATT and CDR2 is SNEGSKA (reference sequence). The CDR3 extends over 12 amino acids. In DNA form, the CDR3 reads TGCAGTGCTAGAGATTCCAAGCATGAGCAGTTCTTC. Encoded protein: CSARDSKHEQFF.

This clonotype was counted ten times or more. V and J are TRBV5-1 and TRBJ2-1, with TRBD2 matching over 8 bases. The CDR3 contains 19 residues. Germline lookup yields CDR1 SGHRS and CDR2 YFSETQ. J gave up 2 bases and V 0 bases, and 13 bases lay outside the gene matches. The CDR3 DNA reads as TGCGCCAGCAGCTTGGGGGGCGGGGGGCTTGATTCAACCTACAATGAGCAGTTCTTC. Amino acid sequence: CASSLGGGGLDSTYNEQFF.

The chain has TRBV30 and TRBJ1-1; TRBD1 matches at 8 bases. The CDR3 is 15 residues long. V lost 0 bases and J lost 4; bases outside the gene matches: 7. Germline V CDR1 and CDR2: GTSNPN, SVGIG (reference sequence). The CDR3, as DNA: TGTGCCTGGAGTGTCCCGGACAGGGTCCCCACTGAAGCTTTCTTT. This encodes CAWSVPDRVPTEAFF.

This clonotype occurred many times. This rearrangement joins TRBV7-9 to TRBJ2-5; the D gene is possibly TRBD1 (5 bases). V gave up 8 bases and J gave up 5 bases, with 15 bases separating them. This CDR3 contains 13 residues. From germline, CDR1 is SEHNR and CDR2 FQNEAQ (reference sequence). The CDR3 nucleotides read TGTGCCAGCTCATTGGGGCTCGGCGAGACCCAGTACTTC. Translated, it gives CASSLGLGETQYF.

This clonotype was picked up a small number of times. Here the CDR3 reads CASSPGTSGNPEQYF. For the CDR3, the DNA is TGTGCCAGCAGCCCAGGGACTAGCGGGAATCCCGAGCAGTACTTC. This chain connects TRBV7-9 to TRBJ2-7; 13 bases map to TRBD2. The V gene's germline CDR1 is SEHNR and CDR2 FQNEAQ (reference sequence). V dropped 5 bases and J dropped 6; count of bases not matched to a gene: 7. The CDR3 is 15 residues long.

This clonotype was picked up many times. The chain has TRBV6-2 or TRBV6-3 and TRBJ1-5; 12 bases are shared with TRBD1. Germline V gene sequence: CDR1 MNHEY, CDR2 SVGEGT. There are 16 residues in the CDR3. After removal of 2 bases from V and 6 bases from J, the junction contained 5 bases not matched to a gene. The CDR3 loop reads CASSYRDRGLRQPQHF. The CDR3 DNA reads as TGTGCCAGCAGTTACAGGGACAGGGGGCTTCGTCAGCCCCAGCATTTT.

This clonotype has a count of ten or more. Here the CDR3 DNA reads TGTGCCAGCAGTGACCTAGCGGGAGGGCCCTCGGAGACCCAGTACTTC. Encoded protein: CASSDLAGGPSETQYF. The chain has TRBV27 and TRBJ2-5; the match to TRBD2 covers 12 bases. CDR1 and CDR2 (germline): MNHEY, SMNVEV (reference sequence). The ends lost 5 bases at V and 5 bases at J; junction bases unmatched: 9. The CDR3 loop spans 16 amino acids.

This clonotype was detected a few times. The rearrangement uses TRBV7-9 and TRBJ2-1; TRBD1 is a possible D gene (6 bases). Germline V gene lookup returns CDR1 SEHNR and CDR2 FQNEAQ (reference sequence). This CDR3 comprises 15 residues. The ends were cut back, 5 bases at V and 2 bases at J, with 13 bases in the middle. DNA for the CDR3: TGTGCCAGCAGCCAACAGGGTTCTCCCTACAATGAGCAGTTCTTC. It codes for CASSQQGSPYNEQFF.

In its sample, this clonotype was seen a few times. CDR3 DNA sequence: TGTGCCAGCAGCCAAGATACAGGAGCCTACAATGAGCAGTTCTTC. It is translated as CASSQDTGAYNEQFF. This chain links TRBV3-1 with TRBJ2-1, with TRBD1 as a possible D gene (5 bases). V was cut by 0 bases and J by 2 bases, with 8 bases left in between. The germline V gene encodes CDR1 LGHDT and CDR2 YNNKEL (reference sequence). This CDR3 comprises 15 residues.

In DNA, the CDR3 is TGTGCCAGCAGCTCGGGGACAGGGAGGAACACTGAAGCTTTCTTT. This encodes CASSSGTGRNTEAFF. This chain connects TRBV11-3 to TRBJ1-1, with 9 bases that match TRBD1. CDR3 size: 15 residues. After removal of 4 bases from V and 1 base from J, the junction contained 4 bases not matched to a gene. Per the germline V gene, CDR1 is SGHNT and CDR2 is YENEEA.

This clonotype was counted only a few times. The chain uses TRBV10-2 and TRBJ1-5; D uncertain. Per the germline V gene, CDR1 is WSHSY and CDR2 is SAAADI. The CDR3 totals 13 residues. The CDR3 spells CEPQKQLNQPQHF. The CDR3 DNA is TGCGAGCCCCAGAAGCAGCTTAATCAGCCCCAGCATTTT.

The genes are TRBV30 and TRBJ1-5; D might be TRBD1 (5 bases). The germline CDR1 and CDR2 sequences are GTSNPN and SVGIG (reference sequence). The CDR3 runs to 16 residues. Trimming took 1 base from V and 0 from J, leaving 13 bases between them. CDR3 bases: TGTGCCTGGAGTGGGAGGGGACTTTATAGCAATCAGCCCCAGCATTTT. It codes for CAWSGRGLYSNQPQHF.

The chain recombines TRBV12-3 or TRBV12-4 with TRBJ1-1, with a weak D call TRBD1 (6 bases). V was clipped by 1 base and J by 11 bases, with 17 bases between them. The CDR3 spans 14 residues. The CDR3 bases are TGTGCCAGCAGTTTAGGGGGACAAACCGGGGATGCTTTCTTT. It encodes CASSLGGQTGDAFF.

This clonotype has a handful of counts. This rearrangement joins TRBV2 to TRBJ2-2, with a possible D match to TRBD1 (5 bases). V gave up 7 bases and J gave up 2 bases, with 14 bases separating them. This CDR3 has 15 residues. The germline V gene has CDR1 SNHLY and CDR2 FYNNEI. CDR3 coding DNA: TGTGCCAGCACCGAAGGGGTCGTCAACACCGGGGAGCTGTTTTTT. This encodes CASTEGVVNTGELFF.

This chain links TRBV6-5 with TRBJ2-6, with D possibly being TRBD1 (6 bases). Germline V gene data show CDR1 as MNHEY and CDR2 as SVGAGI. This CDR3 is built from 14 residues. Trimming took 9 bases from V and 0 from J, leaving 9 bases between them. CDR3 amino acids: CASRTVSGANVLTF. CDR3 bases: TGTGCCAGTCGGACAGTCTCTGGGGCCAACGTCCTGACTTTC.

This clonotype showed up many times. The V gene is TRBV10-3, the J gene TRBJ2-7; TRBD1 matches 8 bases. V shed 4 bases, J shed 2 bases, and the junction held 7 bases outside the gene matches. The CDR3 extends over 15 amino acids. Germline V CDR1 and CDR2: ENHRY, SYGVKD. The CDR3 protein is CAISADRASTYEQYF. DNA of the CDR3: TGTGCCATCAGTGCGGACAGGGCATCGACCTACGAGCAGTACTTC.

This clonotype was counted between two and nine times. The chain carries TRBV5-1 and TRBJ1-1, with a weak D call TRBD1 (6 bases). Germline CDR1 SGHRS, CDR2 YFSETQ. Trimming cost V 2 bases and J 5 bases, with 19 bases left between them. This CDR3 comprises 16 residues. For the CDR3, the DNA is TGCGCCAGCAGCTTTTCAGTAGCGGGGGCAAGAACTGAAGCTTTCTTT. Its protein product is CASSFSVAGARTEAFF.

This clonotype was seen a few times. The V call is TRBV5-4, the J call TRBJ2-3, with D possibly being TRBD2 (5 bases). Trimming cost V 3 bases and J 2 bases, with 13 bases left between them. The CDR3 totals 15 residues. CDR1 is SGHNT, CDR2 YYREEE, per germline (reference sequence). The CDR3 coding sequence is TGTGCCAGCAGCTCAAGCGCGGGCCCCACAGATACGCAGTATTTT. Residues: CASSSSAGPTDTQYF.

This clonotype was recorded at least ten times. This rearrangement joins TRBV29-1 to TRBJ2-1; 10 nucleotides match TRBD2. CDR3 length equals 17 residues. V shed 6 bases and J 4 bases; nucleotides not matched to a gene: 15. Looked up from germline, CDR1 is SQVTM and CDR2 is ANQGSEA. The CDR3 here is CSVRLAGAVVLYNEQFF. CDR3 DNA: TGCAGCGTACGGCTAGCGGGAGCCGTAGTCCTGTACAATGAGCAGTTCTTC.

This clonotype was counted ten times or more. The chain combines TRBV14 with TRBJ2-1; D is uncertain. The CDR3 contains 12 residues. Per the germline V gene, CDR1 is SGHDN and CDR2 is FVKESK. V was clipped by 0 bases and J by 10 bases, with 7 bases between them. The CDR3 bases are TGTGCCAGCAGCCAAGAGTTGGGGGAGCAGTTCTTC. Its protein product is CASSQELGEQFF.

The sample holds a few counts of this clonotype. V gene TRBV7-6 combines with J gene TRBJ1-4; D is unresolved. The germline CDR1 and CDR2 sequences are SGHVS and FNYEAQ. V lost 5 bases and J 10 bases, leaving 17 bases between the germline ends. CDR3 size: 14 residues. Here the CDR3 reads CASSPEGAGGKLFF. The DNA of the CDR3 is TGTGCCAGCAGCCCGGAGGGAGCTGGTGGAAAACTGTTTTTT.

The gene calls are TRBV6-5 and TRBJ2-7; 10 nucleotides align to TRBD1. With 5 bases clipped from V and 6 bases from J, the junction kept 4 bases outside the gene matches. This CDR3 comprises 13 residues. CDR1 and CDR2 from the germline V gene are MNHEY and SVGAGI. The DNA of the CDR3 is TGTGCCAGCAGTCGACAGGGGGCAGGCGAGCAGTACTTC. This translates into CASSRQGAGEQYF.

The chain carries TRBV12-5 and TRBJ1-1; no reliable D call. Germline V gene sequence: CDR1 LGHNT, CDR2 FRNRAP. The CDR3 totals 13 residues. Trimming pared 8 bases from V and 5 bases from J, leaving 15 bases between. This CDR3 reads CASTPPVSTEAFF. CDR3 DNA: TGTGCTAGTACTCCGCCGGTGAGTACTGAAGCTTTCTTT.

J is TRBJ2-5 and V is TRBV2, with a tentative D call TRBD2 (5 bases). Germline CDR1 SNHLY, CDR2 FYNNEI. V lost 7 bases to trimming and J lost 5 bases, with 20 bases between them. CDR3 length: 15 residues. CDR3 DNA: TGTGCCAGCACCCCCCAGGAGTTAGCGAGGGAGACCCAGTACTTC. Its translation is CASTPQELARETQYF.

The gene calls are TRBV27 and TRBJ1-6, with 8 positions matching TRBD1. The V gene's germline CDR1 is MNHEY and CDR2 SMNVEV (reference sequence). V gave up 6 bases and J gave up 9 bases; unmatched junction bases: 10. CDR3 size: 15 residues. The CDR3 sequence is CASSLRRTGTSPLHF. The CDR3 region has the DNA TGTGCCAGCAGCCTCCGTCGGACAGGGACTTCACCCCTCCACTTT.